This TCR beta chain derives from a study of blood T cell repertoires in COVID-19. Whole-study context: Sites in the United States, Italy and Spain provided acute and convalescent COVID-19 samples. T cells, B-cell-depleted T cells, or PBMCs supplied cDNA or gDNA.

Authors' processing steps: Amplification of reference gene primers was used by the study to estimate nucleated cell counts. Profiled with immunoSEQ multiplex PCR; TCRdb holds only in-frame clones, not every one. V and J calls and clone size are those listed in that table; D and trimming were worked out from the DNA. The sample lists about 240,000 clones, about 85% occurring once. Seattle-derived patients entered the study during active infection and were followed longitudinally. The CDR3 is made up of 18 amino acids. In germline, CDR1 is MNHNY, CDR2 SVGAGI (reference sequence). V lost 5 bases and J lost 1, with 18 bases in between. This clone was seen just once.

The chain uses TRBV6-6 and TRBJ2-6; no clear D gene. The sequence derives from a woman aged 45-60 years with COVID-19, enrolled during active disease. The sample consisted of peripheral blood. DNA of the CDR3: TGTGCCAGCAGTCCCCTCGGAGACCCATGGTCTGGGGCCAACGTCCTGACTTTC. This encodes CASSPLGDPWSGANVLTF.